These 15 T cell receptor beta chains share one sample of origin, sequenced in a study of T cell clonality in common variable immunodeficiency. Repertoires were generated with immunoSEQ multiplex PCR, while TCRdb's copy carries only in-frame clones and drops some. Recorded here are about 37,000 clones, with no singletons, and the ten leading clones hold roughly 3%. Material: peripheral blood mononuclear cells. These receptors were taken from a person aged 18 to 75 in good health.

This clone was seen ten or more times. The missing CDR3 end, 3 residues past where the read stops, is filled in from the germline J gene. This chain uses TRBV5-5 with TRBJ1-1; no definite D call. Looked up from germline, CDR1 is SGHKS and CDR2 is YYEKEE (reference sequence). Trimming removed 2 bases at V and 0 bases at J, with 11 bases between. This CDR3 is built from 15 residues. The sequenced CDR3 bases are TGTGCCAGCAGCTTCGATGGCAGGATGAACACTGAA. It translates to CASSFDGRMNTE. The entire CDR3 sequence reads CASSFDGRMNTEAFF.

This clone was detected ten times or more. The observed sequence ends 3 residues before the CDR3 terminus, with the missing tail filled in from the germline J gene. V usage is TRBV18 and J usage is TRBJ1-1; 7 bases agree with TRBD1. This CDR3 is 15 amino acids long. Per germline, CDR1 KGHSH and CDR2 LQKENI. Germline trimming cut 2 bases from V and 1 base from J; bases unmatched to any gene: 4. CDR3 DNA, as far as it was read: TGTGCCAGCTCACCAAGGGACAGACAGAACACTGAA. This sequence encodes CASSPRDRQNTE. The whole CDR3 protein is CASSPRDRQNTEAFF.

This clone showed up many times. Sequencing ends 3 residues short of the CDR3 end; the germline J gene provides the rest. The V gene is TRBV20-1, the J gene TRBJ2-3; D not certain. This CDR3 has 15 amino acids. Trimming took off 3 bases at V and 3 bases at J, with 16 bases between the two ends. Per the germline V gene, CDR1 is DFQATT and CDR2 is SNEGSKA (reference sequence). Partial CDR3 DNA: TGCAGTGCTAGTAATTTCGGTCGTGCAACAGATACG. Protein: CSASNFGRATDT. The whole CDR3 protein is CSASNFGRATDTQYF.

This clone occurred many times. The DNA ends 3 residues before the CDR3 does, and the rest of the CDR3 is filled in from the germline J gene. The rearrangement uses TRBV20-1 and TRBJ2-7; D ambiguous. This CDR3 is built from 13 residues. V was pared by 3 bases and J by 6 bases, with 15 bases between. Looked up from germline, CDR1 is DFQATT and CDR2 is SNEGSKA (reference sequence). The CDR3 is CSARDLSWSEQYF. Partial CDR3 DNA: TGCAGTGCTAGGGATCTTAGCTGGAGCGAG.

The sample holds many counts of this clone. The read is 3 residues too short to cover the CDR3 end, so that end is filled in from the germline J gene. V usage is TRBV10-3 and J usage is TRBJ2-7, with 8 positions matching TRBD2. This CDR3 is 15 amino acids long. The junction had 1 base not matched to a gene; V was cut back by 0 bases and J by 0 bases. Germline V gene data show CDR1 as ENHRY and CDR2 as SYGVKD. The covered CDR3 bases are TGTGCCATCAGTGAGTCTGCGGGAGGCTCCTACGAG. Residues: CAISESAGGSYE. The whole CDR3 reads CAISESAGGSYEQYF.

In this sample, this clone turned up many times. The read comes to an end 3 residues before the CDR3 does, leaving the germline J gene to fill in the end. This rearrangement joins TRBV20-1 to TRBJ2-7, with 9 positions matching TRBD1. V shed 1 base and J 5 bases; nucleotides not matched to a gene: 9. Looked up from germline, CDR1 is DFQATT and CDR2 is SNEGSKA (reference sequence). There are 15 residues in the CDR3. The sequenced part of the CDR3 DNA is TGCAGTGCTAGAGCCTTAGGGACAGGGTTGGACGAG. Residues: CSARALGTGLDE. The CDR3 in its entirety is CSARALGTGLDEQYF.

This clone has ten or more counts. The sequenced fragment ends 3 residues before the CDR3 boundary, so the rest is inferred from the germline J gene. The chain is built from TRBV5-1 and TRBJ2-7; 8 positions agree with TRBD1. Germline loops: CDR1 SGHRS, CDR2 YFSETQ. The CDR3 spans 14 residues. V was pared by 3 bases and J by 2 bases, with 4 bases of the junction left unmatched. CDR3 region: CASSSGQGTYEQYF. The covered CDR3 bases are TGCGCCAGCAGCTCTGGACAGGGCACCTACGAG.

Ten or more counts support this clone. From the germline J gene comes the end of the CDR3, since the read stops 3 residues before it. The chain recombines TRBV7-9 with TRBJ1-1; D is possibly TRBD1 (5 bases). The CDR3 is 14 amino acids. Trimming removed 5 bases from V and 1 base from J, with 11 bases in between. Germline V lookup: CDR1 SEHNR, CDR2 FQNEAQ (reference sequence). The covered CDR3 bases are TGTGCCAGCAGCCTTAGACAGCAGAACACTGAA. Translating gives CASSLRQQNTE. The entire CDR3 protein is CASSLRQQNTEAFF.

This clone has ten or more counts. The CDR3 sequence is CASSRTTGEAGELFF. CDR3 bases read: TGTGCCAGTAGTAGAACGACAGGGGAGGCCGGGGAG. V is TRBV19 and J is TRBJ2-2; TRBD1 agrees at 8 bases. The DNA ends 3 residues before the CDR3 does, and the rest of the CDR3 is filled in from the germline J gene. The V segment lost 4 bases and the J segment 6 bases; nucleotides outside the gene matches: 7. The CDR3 sequence is 15 residues long. Germline lookup yields CDR1 LNHDA and CDR2 SQIVND (reference sequence). Filled out from reference TRBV19 and TRBJ2-2, the complete variable domain reads DGGITQSPKYLFRKEGQNVTLSCEQNLNHDAMYWYRQDPGQGLRLIYYSQIVNDFQKGDIAEGYSVSREKKESFPLTVTSAQKNPTAFYLCASSRTTGEAGELFFGEGSRLTVL.

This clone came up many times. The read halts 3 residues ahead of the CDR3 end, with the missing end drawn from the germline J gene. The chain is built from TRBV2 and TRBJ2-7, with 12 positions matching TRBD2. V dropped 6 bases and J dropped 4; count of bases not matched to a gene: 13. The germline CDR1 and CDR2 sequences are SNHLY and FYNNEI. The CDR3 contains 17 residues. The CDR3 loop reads CASRADLGTSGQYEQYF. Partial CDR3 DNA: TGTGCCAGCAGGGCCGACTTAGGGACTAGCGGGCAATACGAG.

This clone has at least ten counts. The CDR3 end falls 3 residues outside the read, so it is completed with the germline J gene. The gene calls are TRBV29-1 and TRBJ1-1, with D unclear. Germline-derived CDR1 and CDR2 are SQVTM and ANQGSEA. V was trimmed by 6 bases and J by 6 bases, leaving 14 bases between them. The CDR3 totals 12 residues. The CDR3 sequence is CSVARGLAEAFF. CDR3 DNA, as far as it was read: TGCAGCGTCGCCCGGGGTTTGGCTGAA.

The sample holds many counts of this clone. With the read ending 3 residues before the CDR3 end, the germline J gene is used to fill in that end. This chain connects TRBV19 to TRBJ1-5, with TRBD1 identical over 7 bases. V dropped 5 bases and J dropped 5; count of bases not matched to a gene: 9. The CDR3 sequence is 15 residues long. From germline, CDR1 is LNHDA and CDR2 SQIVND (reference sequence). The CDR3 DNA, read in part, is TGTGCCAGTAGTGGCGAGGGGGCAGGCGATCAGCCC. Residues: CASSGEGAGDQP. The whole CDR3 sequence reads CASSGEGAGDQPQHF.

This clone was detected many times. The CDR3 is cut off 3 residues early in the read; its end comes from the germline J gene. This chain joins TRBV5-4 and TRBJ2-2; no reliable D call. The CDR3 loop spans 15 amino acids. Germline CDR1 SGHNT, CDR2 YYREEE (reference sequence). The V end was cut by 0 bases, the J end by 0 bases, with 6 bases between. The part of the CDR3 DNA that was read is TGTGCCAGCAGCTTGGGACACCCGAACACCGGGGAG. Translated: CASSLGHPNTGE. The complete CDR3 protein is CASSLGHPNTGELFF.

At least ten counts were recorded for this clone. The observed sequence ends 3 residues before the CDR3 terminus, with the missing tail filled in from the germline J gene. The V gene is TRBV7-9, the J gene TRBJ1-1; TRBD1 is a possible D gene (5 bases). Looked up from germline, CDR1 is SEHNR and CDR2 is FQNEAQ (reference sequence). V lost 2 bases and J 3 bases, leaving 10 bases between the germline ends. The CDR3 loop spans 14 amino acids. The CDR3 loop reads CASSLSGVDTEAFF. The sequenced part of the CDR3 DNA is TGTGCCAGCAGCTTATCGGGGGTGGACACTGAA.

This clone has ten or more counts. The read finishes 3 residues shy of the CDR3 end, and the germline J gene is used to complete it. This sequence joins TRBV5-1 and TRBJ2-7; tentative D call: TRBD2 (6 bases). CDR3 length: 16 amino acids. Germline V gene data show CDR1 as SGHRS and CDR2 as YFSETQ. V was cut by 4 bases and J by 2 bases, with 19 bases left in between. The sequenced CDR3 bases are TGCGCCAGCAGCACCTCGCGAGCGGGTCCTACCTACGAG. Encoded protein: CASSTSRAGPTYE. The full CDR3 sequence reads CASSTSRAGPTYEQYF.